Below, 10 T cell receptor beta chains from the same sample are listed, as sequenced in a study of molecular identifiers for immune sequencing clone quantification. TCRdb ran MiXCR on the PCR reads and lists one entry per CDR3 protein. The sample has 490,000 or so distinct CDR3 sequences, roughly 23% seen once; the top ten hold about 0.78%. The sample taken for sequencing was naive CD8+ T cells from blood, with Jurkat cell RNA spiked in. Subset of the sample: FACS-sorted CD8+CD4-CCR7+CD45RA+ naive T cells. The receptor set was obtained from a human donor in good health. Some libraries in this study had Jurkat cell RNA spiked in.

Only a few counts were recorded for this clonotype. The genes are TRBV4-3 and TRBJ1-2, with D possibly matching TRBD1 (6 bases). V lost 0 bases, J lost 4 bases, and 12 bases lay in between. This CDR3 has 15 residues. In germline, CDR1 is LGHNA, CDR2 YSLEER. The CDR3 region has the DNA TGCGCCAGCAGCCAAGATCGCAGGGGACTCTATGGCTACACCTTC. It encodes CASSQDRRGLYGYTF.

V usage is TRBV30 and J usage is TRBJ2-3, with a weak D call TRBD2 (5 bases). In germline, CDR1 is GTSNPN, CDR2 SVGIG (reference sequence). V was shortened by 4 bases and J by 3 bases, with 17 bases between the two germline ends. The CDR3 is 15 amino acids. The CDR3 region has the DNA TGTGCCTGGAAGGGTGGGAGTCTTAGGACAGATACGCAGTATTTT. Translation: CAWKGGSLRTDTQYF.

At least ten counts were recorded for this clonotype. The CDR3, as DNA: TGTGCCAGCAGCTGGCTAGCGGGAGAGGGGTCCAAAAACATTCAGTACTTC. Protein sequence: CASSWLAGEGSKNIQYF. The rearrangement uses TRBV7-2 and TRBJ2-4; 10 bases fit TRBD2. CDR1 is SGHTA and CDR2 is FQGNSA in the germline V gene. This CDR3 region has 17 residues. The junction had 8 bases not matched to a gene; V was cut back by 4 bases and J by 2 bases.

This clonotype was seen many times. The chain couples TRBV29-1 to TRBJ2-7; D may be TRBD1 (6 bases). The V and J ends lost 6 bases and 6 bases respectively, with 9 bases between them. Germline V gene lookup returns CDR1 SQVTM and CDR2 ANQGSEA. This CDR3 has 10 amino acids. CDR3 DNA: TGCAGCGTGCAAGGGGGCGAGCAGTACTTC. Protein: CSVQGGEQYF.

Comment on this clonotype: A much larger clone lies one base from this, so it may be a read error. The chain couples TRBV3-1 to TRBJ2-3; no definite D call. This CDR3 has 18 residues. V lost 4 bases, J lost 0 bases, and 20 bases lay in between. The germline V gene has CDR1 LGHDT and CDR2 YNNKEL (reference sequence). The CDR3 sequence is CASSLDPEVIWSTDTQYF. The CDR3 nucleotides are TGTGCCAGCAGCCTAGATCCGGAAGTCATATGGAGCACAGATACGCAGTATTTT.

On this clonotype: The junction shows a germline mismatch at one end, possibly a read error. The chain combines TRBV28 with TRBJ1-2, with 9 bases lining up with TRBD1. The length of the CDR3 is 13 residues. Germline values: CDR1 MDHEN, CDR2 SYDVKM. CDR3 nucleotides: TGTGCCAGCAGAGAGGACAGGGGCTATGGCTGCACCTTC. Translated: CASREDRGYGCTF.

This clonotype was seen ten or more times. The chain links TRBV4-1 to TRBJ2-1; D is undetermined. The CDR3 is 15 residues long. Trimming removed 0 bases from V and 9 bases from J, with 15 bases in between. In germline, CDR1 is MGHRA, CDR2 YSYEKL. CDR3 region: CASSQDIGQRREQFF. The DNA of the CDR3 is TGCGCCAGCAGCCAAGATATTGGGCAGAGGCGTGAGCAGTTCTTC.

This clonotype was found many times. The chain employs TRBV5-4 and TRBJ2-7; D gene unclear. CDR1 SGHNT and CDR2 YYREEE come from the germline V gene (reference sequence). This CDR3 contains 14 residues. Trimming took 0 bases from V and 4 from J, leaving 11 bases between them. The DNA for the CDR3 is TGTGCCAGCAGCTTGGGGGAATCTCCGTACGAGCAGTACTTC. This sequence encodes CASSLGESPYEQYF.

There are a few counts of this clonotype. The genes are TRBV27 and TRBJ2-7; 8 bases map to TRBD1. Germline CDR1 MNHEY, CDR2 SMNVEV (reference sequence). The V gene end was trimmed by 6 bases and the J gene end by 5 bases; junction bases not matched to a gene: 9. CDR3 length: 14 amino acids. CDR3 in amino acids: CASSSGTGFDEQYF. The CDR3 coding sequence is TGTGCCAGCAGCTCCGGGACAGGTTTCGACGAGCAGTACTTC.

About this clonotype: This sequence may be a read error, since a much larger clone differs from it by one base. This chain connects TRBV7-6 to TRBJ2-7, with D perhaps assigned TRBD1 or TRBD2 (6 bases each). The length of the CDR3 is 14 residues. Germline CDR1 and CDR2: SGHVS and FNYEAQ. Deletions cut 4 bases from V and 3 bases from J, with 13 bases between. The CDR3 DNA is TGTGCCAGCAGCTCGGCGGGACAAGACTACGAGCAGTACTTC. Its protein product is CASSSAGQDYEQYF.